The clone carrying this T cell receptor (beta chain) occurred many times. This table comes from immunoSEQ multiplex PCR, and its TCRdb copy is limited to in-frame clones, with some not included. The sample lists several thousand clones; 27% were seen once. This entry belongs to a study of graft-versus-host responses after intestinal transplantation. Investigators plated around 200,000 CFSE-labeled responder cells together with around 200,000 irradiated stimulator cells labeled with violet dye. The sample consisted of alloreactive CD8+ T cells from a mixed lymphocyte reaction culture, taken before transplantation. The subset is: CFSE-low proliferating T cells sorted from approximately 6-day pre-transplant mixed lymphocyte reaction (GvH or HvG direction). The receptor comes from a human patient who was an organ donor for intestinal transplantation.

The CDR3 here is CASSLGTHRGGETQYF. The DNA for the CDR3 is TGTGCCAGCAGCCTCGGGACCCATCGGGGGGGGGAGACCCAGTACTTC. The V call is TRBV13, the J call TRBJ2-5; 8 positions agree with TRBD2. J gave up 5 bases and V 5 bases, and 13 bases lay outside the gene matches. Germline CDR1 is PRHDT and CDR2 is FYEKMQ (reference sequence). The CDR3 loop spans 16 amino acids.